This TCR beta chain derives from a study of low-dose radiotherapy and immunotherapy resistance in tumors. About the research overall: A dose of 1 Gy per fraction every two weeks went to Cohort 2, totaling 13 Gy over 26 weeks.

TRAV- and TRBV-specific primers primed first-strand cDNA, covering alpha and beta chains. The authors amplified TCRs for about 18 PCR cycles with a constant-region primer and a V-primer adapter. In vitro transcription served to amplify the mRNA that had been isolated. TCRdb passed the reads through MiXCR, listing each CDR3 protein once. The sample records approximately 46,000 distinct CDR3 sequences, 20% to 25% being singletons. This clonotype was observed at least ten times. Time point reported: after trial treatment. Sample treatment: LDRT plus nivolumab, ipilimumab, low-dose cyclophosphamide and aspirin (RACIN trial). Germline V CDR1 and CDR2: MNHNY, SVGAGI (reference sequence). The CDR3 runs 16 residues. V lost 6 bases and J lost 3, with 18 bases in between.

This TCR was sampled from a male donor with prostate cancer. Here the sequenced sample was PBMCs, taken after low-dose radiotherapy plus immunotherapy. The rearrangement links TRBV6-6 to TRBJ1-5; perhaps TRBD1 as D (5 bases). The CDR3 bases are TGTGCCAGCAGCACCGATGGACACAGTAACAATCAGCCCCAGCATTTT. This gives the protein CASSTDGHSNNQPQHF.